The 7 T cell receptor beta chains below all came from one sample that was sequenced in a study of response to subunit inactivated influenza vaccine. Each CDR3 protein gets one entry after TCRdb re-called the RT-PCR reads with MiXCR. The data contain around 530,000 distinct CDR3 sequences, about 10% of them singletons. The specimen comprised PBMCs from blood, sampled on the day of vaccination. The receptors derive from a man aged 45-65 years who received an inactivated influenza vaccine.

This clonotype was seen a handful of times. This rearrangement joins TRBV28 to TRBJ2-1; maybe TRBD2 (6 bases). Trimming removed 6 bases at V and 13 bases at J, with 13 bases between. Germline values: CDR1 MDHEN, CDR2 SYDVKM. CDR3 length: 11 amino acids. CDR3 nucleotide sequence: TGTGCCAGCAGCCCCCGGGAGCTTCAGTTCTTC. It specifies CASSPRELQFF.

This sequence joins TRBV6-5 and TRBJ1-5; D uncertain. Trimming stripped 4 bases from V and 3 bases from J, with 10 bases between. CDR3 length: 14 residues. CDR1 is MNHEY, CDR2 SVGAGI, per germline. CDR3 bases: TGTGCCAGCAGTTCCCCCGGATACAATCAGCCCCAGCATTTT. Translation gives CASSSPGYNQPQHF.

This clonotype was detected a few times. The chain joins TRBV12-3 or TRBV12-4 to TRBJ1-5; D is uncertain. The CDR3 spans 13 residues. V gave up 7 bases and J gave up 0 bases, with 7 bases separating them. CDR3 in amino acids: CASTTNSNQPQHF. In DNA, the CDR3 is TGTGCCAGCACCACCAATAGCAATCAGCCCCAGCATTTT.

This chain links TRBV6-1 with TRBJ2-7; 9 bases fit TRBD1. Trimming cost V 6 bases and J 3 bases; bases outside gene matches: 9. Germline V gives CDR1 MNHNS, CDR2 SASEGT. This CDR3 region has 15 residues. CDR3 DNA sequence: TGTGCCAGCAGGAAGGACAGGGGCTCTAACTACGAGCAGTACTTC. Translating it yields CASRKDRGSNYEQYF.

The sample holds many counts of this clonotype. The chain has TRBV6-2 or TRBV6-3 and TRBJ2-2, with D possibly TRBD2 on 5 matching bases. The CDR3 contains 13 residues. The germline V gene encodes CDR1 MNHEY and CDR2 SVGEGT. V lost 4 bases and J 7 bases, leaving 10 bases between the germline ends. DNA for the CDR3: TGTGCCAGCAGTTCATCGGGGTACGGGGAGCTGTTTTTT. It codes for CASSSSGYGELFF.

This chain connects TRBV5-1 to TRBJ1-4; TRBD1 matches at 7 bases. V lost 4 bases to trimming and J lost 1 base; unmatched junction nucleotides: 10. The CDR3 length is 17 residues. CDR1 is SGHRS and CDR2 is YFSETQ in the germline V gene. The CDR3 DNA is TGCGCCAGCAGCCACGTCAGGGGGGAAGGAACTAATGAAAAACTGTTTTTT. Its protein is CASSHVRGEGTNEKLFF.

The rearrangement links TRBV15 to TRBJ1-1; D is undetermined. The CDR3 covers 13 residues. Trimming removed 0 bases at V and 6 bases at J, with 8 bases between. Germline CDR1 reads LNHNV; CDR2 reads YYDKDF (reference sequence). DNA of the CDR3: TGTGCCACCAGCAGAGATCGGGCAGCTGAAGCTTTCTTT. Translation: CATSRDRAAEAFF.